Detailed here is one T cell receptor beta chain. Its matching antigen is unknown. This CDR3 has 14 residues. With 0 bases clipped from V and 7 bases from J, the junction kept 1 base outside the gene matches. The V gene's germline CDR1 is ENHRY and CDR2 SYGVKD. The sample comes from a study of T cell responses to AZD1222 COVID-19 vaccine. Study-level results: Within unmutated variant regions lay the reported targets of nearly half of spike-specific TCRs. A mostly white British donor set with more females was recruited, and clonal diversity was possibly underestimated.

Using immunoSEQ multiplex PCR, the repertoire was profiled, and TCRdb retains in-frame clones only, with some absent. This listing includes about 140,000 clones. Sequenced: peripheral blood. This clonotype originated in an adult in good health. The rearrangement links TRBV10-3 to TRBJ1-2, with 11 bases lining up with TRBD1. In nucleotides, the CDR3 is TGTGCCATCAGTGAGTCCGGGACAGGGGGTGGCTACACCTTC. Encoded protein: CAISESGTGGGYTF.